This is a list of T cell receptor beta chains from one sample in a study of blood T cell repertoires in COVID-19. Clones were read by immunoSEQ multiplex PCR, and TCRdb kept only the in-frame ones, dropping some. The sample has roughly 150,000 clones; roughly 90% are singletons. Material: peripheral blood. Receptors originate from a man in his sixties with acute or convalescent COVID-19. The CDR3 runs from the conserved cysteine through the conserved F or W. Each record gives: D gene, clone size, V gene, J gene, CDR3 DNA, CDR3 protein. D genes are given only for firm matches. Size values are once, few and many counts, or a class for expanded clones, and some rows have none.

d_gene: TRBD1
abundance: few
v_gene: TRBV7-9
j_gene: TRBJ2-7
CDR3nt: TGTGCCAGCAGCTGGGACAGTACCTCCTACGAGCAGTACTTC
CDR3aa: CASSWDSTSYEQYF

d_gene: NA
abundance: NA
v_gene: TRBV19
j_gene: TRBJ1-2
CDR3nt: TGTGCCAGTAGTATCGTCGCCGGCAGAGGAGGCTACACCTTC
CDR3aa: CASSIVAGRGGYTF

d_gene: TRBD1
abundance: NA
v_gene: TRBV5-1
j_gene: TRBJ2-1
CDR3nt: TGCGCCAGCAGCTTATACGGGACAGGGAATGGGGATGAGCAGTTCTTC
CDR3aa: CASSLYGTGNGDEQFF

d_gene: NA
abundance: NA
v_gene: TRBV4-1
j_gene: TRBJ1-1
CDR3nt: TGCGCCAGCAGCCAATTATCCAGGGCGAACACTGAAGCTTTCTTT
CDR3aa: CASSQLSRANTEAFF

d_gene: TRBD1
abundance: NA
v_gene: TRBV19
j_gene: TRBJ2-7
CDR3nt: TGTGCCAGTAGCCCGGACAGGTGGGACGAGCAGTACTTC
CDR3aa: CASSPDRWDEQYF

d_gene: NA
abundance: NA
v_gene: TRBV7-2
j_gene: TRBJ1-3
CDR3nt: TGTGCCAGCAGCTTTAGTTCTGGGGGCTCGGGCGGAAACACCATATATTTT
CDR3aa: CASSFSSGGSGGNTIYF

d_gene: TRBD1
abundance: NA
v_gene: TRBV4-1
j_gene: TRBJ1-6
CDR3nt: TGCGCCAGCAGCCAAGATGAAGGACAGGCTTATTCACCCCTCCACTTT
CDR3aa: CASSQDEGQAYSPLHF

d_gene: NA
abundance: NA
v_gene: TRBV12-2
j_gene: TRBJ1-2
CDR3nt: TGTGCAAGTCGCTTAGCGAGCAAGAAGAGAGCGGTCGGCTACACCTTC
CDR3aa: CASRLASKKRAVGYTF

d_gene: TRBD1
abundance: NA
v_gene: TRBV7-9
j_gene: TRBJ1-1
CDR3nt: TGTGCCAGCAGCTCACTACAGGGGGCAGGGGCTGAAGCTTTCTTT
CDR3aa: CASSSLQGAGAEAFF

d_gene: TRBD1
abundance: NA
v_gene: TRBV30
j_gene: TRBJ1-2
CDR3nt: TGTGCCTGGAGGAAGGGACAGTACTATGGCTACACCTTC
CDR3aa: CAWRKGQYYGYTF

d_gene: NA
abundance: NA
v_gene: TRBV5-1
j_gene: TRBJ2-3
CDR3nt: TGCGCCAGCAGCTTGGATCGTCAGGGTAGATCCACAGATACGCAGTATTTT
CDR3aa: CASSLDRQGRSTDTQYF

d_gene: TRBD1
abundance: NA
v_gene: TRBV7-9
j_gene: TRBJ2-3
CDR3nt: TGTGCCAGCAGCTGGGACAGGGCAAGAGTCCTGAAGGGGGATACGCAGTATTTT
CDR3aa: CASSWDRARVLKGDTQYF

d_gene: TRBD2
abundance: NA
v_gene: TRBV7-6
j_gene: TRBJ2-1
CDR3nt: TGTGCCAGCAGCTTCGGGACTAGCGGGGGATACAATGAGCAGTTCTTC
CDR3aa: CASSFGTSGGYNEQFF

d_gene: NA
abundance: NA
v_gene: TRBV19
j_gene: TRBJ2-6
CDR3nt: TGTGCCAGTAGTATATCCGCCCGACAGGCTGGGGCCAACGTCCTGACTTTC
CDR3aa: CASSISARQAGANVLTF

d_gene: TRBD1
abundance: NA
v_gene: TRBV6-2/TRBV6-3
j_gene: TRBJ2-7
CDR3nt: TGTGCCAGCAGTAACACCGGACAGGGGGAACCCTACGAGCAGTACTTC
CDR3aa: CASSNTGQGEPYEQYF

d_gene: NA
abundance: few
v_gene: TRBV5-1
j_gene: TRBJ2-7
CDR3nt: TGCGCCAGCAGCTTGGGCGGGTACGAGCAGTACTTC
CDR3aa: CASSLGGYEQYF

d_gene: NA
abundance: once
v_gene: TRBV28
j_gene: TRBJ2-2
CDR3nt: TGTGCCAGCAGTACTCCGGGCGGGGCCGCGCCCACCGGGGAGCTGTTTTTT
CDR3aa: CASSTPGGAAPTGELFF

d_gene: NA
abundance: NA
v_gene: TRBV11-2
j_gene: TRBJ1-3
CDR3nt: TGTGCCAGCAGCCTACGCTCAGGGTCCGGATACACCATATATTTT
CDR3aa: CASSLRSGSGYTIYF

d_gene: NA
abundance: once
v_gene: TRBV6-5
j_gene: TRBJ1-2
CDR3nt: TGTGCCAGCAGTTCCCAGGTTAACTATGGCTACACCTTC
CDR3aa: CASSSQVNYGYTF

d_gene: TRBD1
abundance: NA
v_gene: TRBV5-1
j_gene: TRBJ1-6
CDR3nt: TGCGCCAGCAGCTTGGCAGGGGGCAGGGGTTCACCCCTCCACTTT
CDR3aa: CASSLAGGRGSPLHF

d_gene: NA
abundance: NA
v_gene: TRBV7-2
j_gene: TRBJ2-7
CDR3nt: TGTGCCAGCAGCACCCCGGGACTGGCATTATACGAGCAGTACTTC
CDR3aa: CASSTPGLALYEQYF

d_gene: NA
abundance: NA
v_gene: TRBV2
j_gene: TRBJ1-6
CDR3nt: TGTGCCAGCAGTGTAGGGGCCAATTCACCCCTCCACTTT
CDR3aa: CASSVGANSPLHF

d_gene: NA
abundance: once
v_gene: TRBV5-1
j_gene: TRBJ2-1
CDR3nt: TGCGCCAGCAGCTTGTCGACAGGTAACTACAATGAGCAGTTCTTC
CDR3aa: CASSLSTGNYNEQFF

d_gene: NA
abundance: NA
v_gene: TRBV2
j_gene: TRBJ2-7
CDR3nt: TGTGCCAGCACCGCAGGGGCCTACGAGCAGTACTTC
CDR3aa: CASTAGAYEQYF

d_gene: NA
abundance: NA
v_gene: TRBV13
j_gene: TRBJ2-5
CDR3nt: TGTGCCAGCTCCCGAGACAAGAACCAAGAGACCCAGTACTTC
CDR3aa: CASSRDKNQETQYF

d_gene: NA
abundance: NA
v_gene: TRBV7-8
j_gene: TRBJ2-3
CDR3nt: TGTGCCAGCAGCTTCAAGCGGGATACGCAGTATTTT
CDR3aa: CASSFKRDTQYF

d_gene: NA
abundance: NA
v_gene: TRBV19
j_gene: TRBJ1-5
CDR3nt: TGTGCCAGTAGTATAGATCTCCGGGGGATGAGCAATCAGCCCCAGCATTTT
CDR3aa: CASSIDLRGMSNQPQHF

d_gene: TRBD1
abundance: NA
v_gene: TRBV3-1/TRBV3-2
j_gene: TRBJ1-1
CDR3nt: TGTGCCAGCAGCTTATACAGGGGTGAAGCTTTCTTT
CDR3aa: CASSLYRGEAFF

d_gene: TRBD1
abundance: NA
v_gene: TRBV3-1/TRBV3-2
j_gene: TRBJ2-7
CDR3nt: TGTGCCAGCAGCCAAGGTCCAACAGGGGGAAGTTACGAGCAGTACTTC
CDR3aa: CASSQGPTGGSYEQYF

d_gene: NA
abundance: once
v_gene: TRBV6-5
j_gene: TRBJ1-4
CDR3nt: TGTGCCAGCAGTTTACAGGGATCTAAAGAAAAACTGTTTTTT
CDR3aa: CASSLQGSKEKLFF

d_gene: NA
abundance: NA
v_gene: TRBV4-2
j_gene: TRBJ2-7
CDR3nt: TGTGCCAGCAGCCAAGATTCGGCGGGGGCCCGCTACGAGCAGTACTTC
CDR3aa: CASSQDSAGARYEQYF

d_gene: TRBD1
abundance: NA
v_gene: TRBV3-1/TRBV3-2
j_gene: TRBJ1-2
CDR3nt: TGTGCCAGCAGGGGATCAGGGACAGCCAATTATGGCTACACCTTC
CDR3aa: CASRGSGTANYGYTF

d_gene: NA
abundance: NA
v_gene: TRBV13
j_gene: TRBJ1-1
CDR3nt: TGTGCCAGCAGGATCACACAGGGACGAGGAGCTTTCTTT
CDR3aa: CASRITQGRGAFF

d_gene: NA
abundance: NA
v_gene: TRBV10-1
j_gene: TRBJ2-2
CDR3nt: TGCGCCAGGTTGACAGCTAGAACGAACACCGGGGAGCTGTTTTTT
CDR3aa: CARLTARTNTGELFF

d_gene: TRBD2
abundance: NA
v_gene: TRBV5-1
j_gene: TRBJ2-3
CDR3nt: TGCGCCAGCAGCTTGGCGGCTAGCGGGGGGATCACATATACGCAGTATTTT
CDR3aa: CASSLAASGGITYTQYF

d_gene: NA
abundance: once
v_gene: TRBV5-1
j_gene: TRBJ2-6
CDR3nt: TGCGCCAGCTCCCGACAGACCTCTGGGGCCAACGTCCTGACTTTC
CDR3aa: CASSRQTSGANVLTF

d_gene: NA
abundance: NA
v_gene: TRBV2
j_gene: TRBJ1-1
CDR3nt: TGTGCCAGCAGTGGACGGGTGAGCACTGAAGCTTTCTTT
CDR3aa: CASSGRVSTEAFF

d_gene: NA
abundance: NA
v_gene: TRBV2
j_gene: TRBJ1-6
CDR3nt: TGTGCCAGCACCGCGGTTATCCCTCCCCTCCACTTT
CDR3aa: CASTAVIPPLHF

d_gene: TRBD2
abundance: NA
v_gene: TRBV7-2
j_gene: TRBJ2-5
CDR3nt: TGTGCCAGCAGTCTCGCGGCGGGGGTTGCAGAGACCCAGTACTTC
CDR3aa: CASSLAAGVAETQYF

d_gene: NA
abundance: NA
v_gene: TRBV12-3/TRBV12-4
j_gene: TRBJ1-2
CDR3nt: TGTGCCAGCAGTTTACAGGGGAACTATGGCTACACCTTC
CDR3aa: CASSLQGNYGYTF

d_gene: NA
abundance: few
v_gene: TRBV11-2
j_gene: TRBJ1-1
CDR3nt: TGTGCCAGCAGCTTAATCGACAAAGCTGAAGCTTTCTTT
CDR3aa: CASSLIDKAEAFF

d_gene: NA
abundance: NA
v_gene: TRBV12-5
j_gene: TRBJ1-1
CDR3nt: TGTGCTAGTGGTCCCGGAGGGGCGACGACTGAAGCTTTCTTT
CDR3aa: CASGPGGATTEAFF

d_gene: NA
abundance: NA
v_gene: TRBV7-9
j_gene: TRBJ1-1
CDR3nt: TGTGCCAGCAGCTTAGGGACAAAGAACACTGAAGCTTTCTTT
CDR3aa: CASSLGTKNTEAFF

d_gene: NA
abundance: NA
v_gene: TRBV4-1
j_gene: TRBJ1-5
CDR3nt: TGCGCCAGCAGTCCCAGGGTTAGCAATCAGCCCCAGCATTTT
CDR3aa: CASSPRVSNQPQHF

d_gene: NA
abundance: NA
v_gene: TRBV19
j_gene: TRBJ2-3
CDR3nt: TGTGCCACCCGAGTTAGAGGGGGGGGCACAGATACGCAGTATTTT
CDR3aa: CATRVRGGGTDTQYF

d_gene: NA
abundance: NA
v_gene: TRBV5-6
j_gene: TRBJ1-1
CDR3nt: TGTGCCAGCAGCTTGGCCCTCTCTGAAGCTTTCTTT
CDR3aa: CASSLALSEAFF

d_gene: TRBD1
abundance: NA
v_gene: TRBV30
j_gene: TRBJ2-7
CDR3nt: TGTGCCTGGAGTCTCCACTCCGGGACAGTAAAGTACGAGCAGTACTTC
CDR3aa: CAWSLHSGTVKYEQYF

d_gene: TRBD1
abundance: NA
v_gene: TRBV6-6
j_gene: TRBJ1-1
CDR3nt: TGTGCCAGCAGTTCTCGGACAGGGGGCAGGTCGACTGAAGCTTTCTTT
CDR3aa: CASSSRTGGRSTEAFF

d_gene: NA
abundance: NA
v_gene: TRBV6-5
j_gene: TRBJ1-1
CDR3nt: TGTGCCAGCAGATATCTATATGAAGCTTTCTTT
CDR3aa: CASRYLYEAFF